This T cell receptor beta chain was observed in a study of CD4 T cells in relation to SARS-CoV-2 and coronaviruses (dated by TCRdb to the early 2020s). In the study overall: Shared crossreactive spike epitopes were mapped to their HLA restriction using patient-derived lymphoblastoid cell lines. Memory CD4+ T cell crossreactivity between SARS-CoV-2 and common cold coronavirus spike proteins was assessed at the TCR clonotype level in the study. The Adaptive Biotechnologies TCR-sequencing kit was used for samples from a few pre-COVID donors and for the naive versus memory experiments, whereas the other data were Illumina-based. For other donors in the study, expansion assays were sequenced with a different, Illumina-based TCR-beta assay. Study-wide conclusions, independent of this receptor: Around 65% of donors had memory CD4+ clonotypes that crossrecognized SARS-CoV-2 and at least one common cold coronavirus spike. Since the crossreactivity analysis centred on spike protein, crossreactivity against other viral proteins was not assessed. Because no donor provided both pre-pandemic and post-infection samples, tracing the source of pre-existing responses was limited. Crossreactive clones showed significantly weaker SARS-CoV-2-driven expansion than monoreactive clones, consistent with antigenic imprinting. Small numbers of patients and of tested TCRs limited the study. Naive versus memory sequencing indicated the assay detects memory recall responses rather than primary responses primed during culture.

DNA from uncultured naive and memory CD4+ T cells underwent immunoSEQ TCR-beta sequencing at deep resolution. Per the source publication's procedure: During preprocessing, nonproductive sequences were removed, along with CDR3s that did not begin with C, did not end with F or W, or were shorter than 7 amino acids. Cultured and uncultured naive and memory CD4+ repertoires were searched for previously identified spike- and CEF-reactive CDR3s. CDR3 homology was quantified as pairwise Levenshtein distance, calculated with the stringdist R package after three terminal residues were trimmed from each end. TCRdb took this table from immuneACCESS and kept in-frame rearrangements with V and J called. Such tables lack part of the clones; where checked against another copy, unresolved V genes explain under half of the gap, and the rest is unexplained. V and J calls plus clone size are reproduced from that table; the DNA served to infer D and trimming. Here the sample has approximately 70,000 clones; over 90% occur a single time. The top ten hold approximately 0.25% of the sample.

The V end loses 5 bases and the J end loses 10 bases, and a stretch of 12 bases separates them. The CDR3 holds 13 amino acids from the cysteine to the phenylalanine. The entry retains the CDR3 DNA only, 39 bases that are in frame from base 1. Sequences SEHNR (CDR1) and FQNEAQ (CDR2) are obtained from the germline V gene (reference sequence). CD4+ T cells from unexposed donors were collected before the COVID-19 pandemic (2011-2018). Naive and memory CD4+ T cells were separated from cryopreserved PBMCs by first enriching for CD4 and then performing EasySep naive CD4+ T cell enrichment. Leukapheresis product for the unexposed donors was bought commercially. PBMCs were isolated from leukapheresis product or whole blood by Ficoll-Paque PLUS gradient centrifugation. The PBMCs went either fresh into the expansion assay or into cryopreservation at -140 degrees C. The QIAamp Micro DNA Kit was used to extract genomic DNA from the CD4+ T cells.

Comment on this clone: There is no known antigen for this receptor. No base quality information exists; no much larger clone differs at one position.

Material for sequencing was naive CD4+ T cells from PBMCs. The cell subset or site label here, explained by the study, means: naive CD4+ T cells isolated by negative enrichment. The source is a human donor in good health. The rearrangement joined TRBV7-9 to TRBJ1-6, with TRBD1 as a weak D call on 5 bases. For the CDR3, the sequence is CASSTPGSSPLHF. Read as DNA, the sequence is TGTGCCAGCAGCACCCCAGGGAGCTCACCCCTCCACTTT.